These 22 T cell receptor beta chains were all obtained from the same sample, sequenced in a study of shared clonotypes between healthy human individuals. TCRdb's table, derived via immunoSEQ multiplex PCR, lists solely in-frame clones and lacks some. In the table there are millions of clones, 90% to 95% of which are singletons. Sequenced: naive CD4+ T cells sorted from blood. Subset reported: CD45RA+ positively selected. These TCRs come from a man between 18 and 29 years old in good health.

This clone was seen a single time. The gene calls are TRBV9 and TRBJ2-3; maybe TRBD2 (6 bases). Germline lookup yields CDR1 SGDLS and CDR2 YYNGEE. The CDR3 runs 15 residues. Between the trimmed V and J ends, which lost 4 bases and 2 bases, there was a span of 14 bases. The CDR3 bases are TGTGCCAGCAGCCCTGAGACTAGAACCACAGATACGCAGTATTTT. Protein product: CASSPETRTTDTQYF.

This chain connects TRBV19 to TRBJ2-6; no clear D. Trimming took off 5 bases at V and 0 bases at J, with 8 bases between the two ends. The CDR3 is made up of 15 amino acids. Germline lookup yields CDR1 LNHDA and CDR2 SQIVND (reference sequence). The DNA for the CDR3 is TGTGCCAGTAGTGACACAGTCTCTGGGGCCAACGTCCTGACTTTC. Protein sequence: CASSDTVSGANVLTF.

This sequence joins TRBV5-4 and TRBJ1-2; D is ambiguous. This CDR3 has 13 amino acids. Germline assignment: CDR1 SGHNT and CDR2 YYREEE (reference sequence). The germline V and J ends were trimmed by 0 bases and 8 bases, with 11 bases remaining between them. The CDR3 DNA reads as TGTGCCAGCAGCTTGGCGGAAAGCATAGGCTACACCTTC. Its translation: CASSLAESIGYTF.

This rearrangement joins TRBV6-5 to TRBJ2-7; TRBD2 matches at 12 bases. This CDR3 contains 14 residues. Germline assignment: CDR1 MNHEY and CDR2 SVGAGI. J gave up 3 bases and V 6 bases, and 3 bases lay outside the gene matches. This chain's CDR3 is CASRKLAGGYEQYF. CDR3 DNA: TGTGCCAGCAGGAAACTAGCGGGAGGCTACGAGCAGTACTTC.

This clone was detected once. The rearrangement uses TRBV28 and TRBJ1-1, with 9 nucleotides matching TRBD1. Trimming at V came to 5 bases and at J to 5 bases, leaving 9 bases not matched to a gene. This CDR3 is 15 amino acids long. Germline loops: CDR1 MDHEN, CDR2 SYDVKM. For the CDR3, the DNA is TGTGCCAGCAGTGCAACGGGACAGGGATTAACTGAAGCTTTCTTT. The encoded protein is CASSATGQGLTEAFF.

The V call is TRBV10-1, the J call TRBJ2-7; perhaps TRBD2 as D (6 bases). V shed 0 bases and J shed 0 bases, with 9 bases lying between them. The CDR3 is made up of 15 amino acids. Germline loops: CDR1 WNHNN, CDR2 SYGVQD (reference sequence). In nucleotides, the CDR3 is TGCGCCAGCAGTGAGTCTGGGGGGACCTCCTACGAGCAGTACTTC. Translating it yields CASSESGGTSYEQYF.

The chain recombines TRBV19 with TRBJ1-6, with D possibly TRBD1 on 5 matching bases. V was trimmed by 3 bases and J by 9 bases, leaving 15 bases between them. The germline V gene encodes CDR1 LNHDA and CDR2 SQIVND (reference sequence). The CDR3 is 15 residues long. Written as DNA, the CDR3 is TGTGCCAGTAGTATCGGCGGCGCAGGGCGTTCACCCCTCCACTTT. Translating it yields CASSIGGAGRSPLHF.

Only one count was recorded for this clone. CDR3 protein: CASGGAAQNTGELFF. The CDR3 DNA follows: TGTGCTAGTGGCGGCGCAGCTCAGAACACCGGGGAGCTGTTTTTT. The chain has TRBV7-7 and TRBJ2-2; D not resolved. The CDR3 length is 15 residues. Per the germline V gene, CDR1 is SSHAT and CDR2 is FNYEAQ (reference sequence).

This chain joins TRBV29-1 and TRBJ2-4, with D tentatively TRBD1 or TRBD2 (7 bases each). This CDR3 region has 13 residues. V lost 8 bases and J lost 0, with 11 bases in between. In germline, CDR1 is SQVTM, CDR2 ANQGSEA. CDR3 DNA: TGCAGCCCAGGGGGGGTAGCCAAAAACATTCAGTACTTC. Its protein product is CSPGGVAKNIQYF.

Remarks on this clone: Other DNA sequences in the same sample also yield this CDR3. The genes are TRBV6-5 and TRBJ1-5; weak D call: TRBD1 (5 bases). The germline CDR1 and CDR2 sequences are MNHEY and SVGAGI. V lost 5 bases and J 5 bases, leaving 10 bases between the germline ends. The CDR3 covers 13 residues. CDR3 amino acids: CASSRGVDQPQHF. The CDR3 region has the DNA TGTGCCAGCAGTCGGGGGGTAGATCAGCCCCAGCATTTT.

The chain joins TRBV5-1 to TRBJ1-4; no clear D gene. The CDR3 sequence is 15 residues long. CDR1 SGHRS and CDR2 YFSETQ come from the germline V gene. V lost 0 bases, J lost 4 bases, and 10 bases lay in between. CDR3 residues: CASSLDLGLNEKLFF. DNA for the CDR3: TGCGCCAGCAGCTTGGATCTGGGCCTTAATGAAAAACTGTTTTTT.

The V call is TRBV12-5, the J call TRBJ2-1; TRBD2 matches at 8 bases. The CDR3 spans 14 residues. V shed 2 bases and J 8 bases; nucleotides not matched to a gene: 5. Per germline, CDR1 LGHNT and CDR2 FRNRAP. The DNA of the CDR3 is TGTGCTAGTGGTTTGTCCGGGAGGGCCCATGAGCAGTTCTTC. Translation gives CASGLSGRAHEQFF.

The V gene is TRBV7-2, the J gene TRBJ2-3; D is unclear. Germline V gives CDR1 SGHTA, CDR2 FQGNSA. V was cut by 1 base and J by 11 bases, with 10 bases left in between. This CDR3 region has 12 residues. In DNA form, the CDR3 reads TGTGCCAGCAGCTTAGATGGATCGAGGCAGTATTTT. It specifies CASSLDGSRQYF.

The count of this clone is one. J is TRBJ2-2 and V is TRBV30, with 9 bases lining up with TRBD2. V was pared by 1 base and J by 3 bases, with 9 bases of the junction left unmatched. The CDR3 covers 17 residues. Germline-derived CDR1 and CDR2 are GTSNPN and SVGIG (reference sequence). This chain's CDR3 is CAWSARSGSLYTGELFF. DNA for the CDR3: TGTGCCTGGAGTGCCCGTAGCGGGAGTCTCTACACCGGGGAGCTGTTTTTT.

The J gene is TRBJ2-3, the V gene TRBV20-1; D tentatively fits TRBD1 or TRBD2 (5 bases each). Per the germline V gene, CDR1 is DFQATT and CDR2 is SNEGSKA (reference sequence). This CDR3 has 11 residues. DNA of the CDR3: TGCAGGGGGGTTAGCACAGATACGCAGTATTTT. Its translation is CRGVSTDTQYF.

The CDR3 region has the DNA TGTGCCAGCACCCACAGGGGAGAAAAACTGTTTTTT. This translates into CASTHRGEKLFF. V and J are TRBV6-6 and TRBJ1-4; 7 bases are a match to TRBD1. V lost 7 bases to trimming and J lost 8 bases; unmatched junction nucleotides: 4. The CDR3 sequence is 12 residues long. The germline V gene has CDR1 MNHNY and CDR2 SVGAGI (reference sequence).

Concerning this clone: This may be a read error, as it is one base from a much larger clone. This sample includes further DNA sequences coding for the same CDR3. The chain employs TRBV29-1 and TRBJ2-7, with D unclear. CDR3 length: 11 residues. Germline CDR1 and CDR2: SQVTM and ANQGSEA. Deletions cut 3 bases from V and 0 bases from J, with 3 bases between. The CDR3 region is CSVEVSYEQYF. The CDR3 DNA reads TGCAGCGTTGAGGTCTCCTACGAGCAGTACTTC.

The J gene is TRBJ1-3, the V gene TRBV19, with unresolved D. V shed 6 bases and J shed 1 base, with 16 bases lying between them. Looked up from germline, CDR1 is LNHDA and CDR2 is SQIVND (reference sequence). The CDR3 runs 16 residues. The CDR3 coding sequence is TGTGCCAGTAGACCCCTTGGGTCTACATCTGGAAACACCATATATTTT. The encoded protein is CASRPLGSTSGNTIYF.

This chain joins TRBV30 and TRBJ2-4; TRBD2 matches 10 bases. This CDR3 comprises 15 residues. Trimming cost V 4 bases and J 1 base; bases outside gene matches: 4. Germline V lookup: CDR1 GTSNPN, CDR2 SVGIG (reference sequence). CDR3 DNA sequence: TGTGCCTGGATGACTAGCGGGTGGGCCAAAAACATTCAGTACTTC. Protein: CAWMTSGWAKNIQYF.

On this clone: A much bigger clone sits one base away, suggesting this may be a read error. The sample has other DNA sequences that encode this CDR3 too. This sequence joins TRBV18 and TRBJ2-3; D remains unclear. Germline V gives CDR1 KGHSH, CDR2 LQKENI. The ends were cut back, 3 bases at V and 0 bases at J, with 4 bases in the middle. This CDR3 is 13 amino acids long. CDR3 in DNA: TGTGCCAGCTCACCGGCCAGCACAGATACGCAGTATTTT. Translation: CASSPASTDTQYF. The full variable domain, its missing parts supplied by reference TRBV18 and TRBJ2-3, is NAGVMQNPRHLVRRRGQEARLRCSPMKGHSHVYWYRQLPEEGLKFMVYLQKENIIDESGMPKERFSAEFPKEGPSILRIQQVVRGDSAAYFCASSPASTDTQYFGPGTRLTVL.

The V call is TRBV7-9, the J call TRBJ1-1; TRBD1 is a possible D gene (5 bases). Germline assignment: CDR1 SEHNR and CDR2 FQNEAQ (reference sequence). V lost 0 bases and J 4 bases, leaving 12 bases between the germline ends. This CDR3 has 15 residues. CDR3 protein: CASSLAAGTGTEAFF. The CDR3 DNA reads TGTGCCAGCAGCTTAGCCGCAGGGACGGGCACTGAAGCTTTCTTT. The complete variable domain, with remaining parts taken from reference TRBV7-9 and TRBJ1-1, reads DTGVSQNPRHKITKRGQNVTFRCDPISEHNRLYWYRQTLGQGPEFLTYFQNEAQLEKSRLLSDRFSAERPKGSFSTLEIQRTEQGDSAMYLCASSLAAGTGTEAFFGQGTRLTVV.

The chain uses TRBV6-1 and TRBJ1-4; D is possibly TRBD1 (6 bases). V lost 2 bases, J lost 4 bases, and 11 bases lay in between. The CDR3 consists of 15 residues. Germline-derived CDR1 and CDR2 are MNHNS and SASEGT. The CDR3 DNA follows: TGTGCCAGCAGTGAAATGGGAGGGGGTAATGAAAAACTGTTTTTT. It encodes CASSEMGGGNEKLFF.